This TCR beta chain is from a study of cytomegalovirus exposure and HLA in healthy donors. Germline trimming cut 5 bases from V and 3 bases from J; bases unmatched to any gene: 10. The CDR3 consists of 15 residues. Germline CDR1 reads SGHNT; CDR2 reads YYREEE (reference sequence). PCR amplification relied on 60 Vbeta primers (plus 13 Jbeta primers). The assay was immunoSEQ multiplex PCR, and TCRdb's table has in-frame clones only and misses some. Found here are some 200,000 clones, around 83% of them singletons; the top ten hold under 0.9%. This clonotype was obtained from a woman aged 18-35 years in good health and CMV-seronegative. Sequencing was done on a sample of PBMCs. The chain combines TRBV5-4 with TRBJ2-5; 7 bases match TRBD1. CDR3 DNA sequence: TGTGCCAGCAGTTATCAGGACAGGATCGAAGAGACCCAGTACTTC. It encodes CASSYQDRIEETQYF. Supplemented by reference TRBV5-4 and TRBJ2-5, the full variable domain reads ETGVTQSPTHLIKTRGQQVTLRCSSQSGHNTVSWYQQALGQGPQFIFQYYREEENGRGNFPPRFSGLQFPNYSSELNVNALELDDSALYLCASSYQDRIEETQYFGPGTRLLVL.